Sequencing of this T cell receptor beta chain was carried out in a study of shared clonotypes between healthy human individuals. Study-wide points: Roughly 4.6% of naive CD4 clonotypes were common to several donors. Non-shared clonotypes displayed generation probabilities falling below those of clonotypes present in all four donors. Tissue TCR repertoires likely differ from these blood-only repertoires.

In the naive CD8 group, cells lacked CD45RO and were positively selected for CCR7, so terminally differentiated effector memory CD45RA+ cells were left out. Sequencing used immunoSEQ multiplex PCR; TCRdb keeps in-frame clones, though not all of them. The sample contains some 2,100,000 clones, 85% to 95% of which appear only once. Germline-derived CDR1 and CDR2 are SGHTA and FQGTGA. CDR3 length equals 13 residues. Between the trimmed V and J ends, which lost 1 base and 4 bases, there was a span of 5 bases. In regard to this clone: Its matching antigen is unknown. The sample carries other DNA sequences with the same CDR3.

This TCR derives from a man aged 18 to 30 in good health. Some clones in this sample may be carry-over from other donors' samples. The sample comprised naive CD8+ T cells from PBMCs. The genes are TRBV7-3 and TRBJ2-1; the D is unclear. The CDR3 loop reads CASSLRAYNEQFF. CDR3 coding DNA: TGTGCCAGCAGCTTAAGGGCTTACAATGAGCAGTTCTTC.